These 26 T cell receptor beta chains were all obtained from the same sample, sequenced in a study of CD8 T cells in Susac syndrome (dated by TCRdb to between 2017 and 2020). Preparation of the library involved the immunoSEQ multiplex PCR assay. RNA was extracted using the RNeasy kit, and roughly 0.5 to 1 ug of the RNA was reverse transcribed with random hexamers. TCRdb took the public reads, trimmed them with fastp at Q25, ran MiXCR for clone calling and kept in-frame beta chains. Each CDR3 protein gets just one entry, which takes the most common genes and DNA from the rows behind it. The sample has around 81,000 distinct CDR3 sequences on record, 94% of them singletons. The ten largest clones represent approximately 0.9% of the sample. Sequenced input: CD8+ T cells from PBMCs. Receptors originate from a human donor with Susac syndrome.

The rearrangement links TRBV9 to TRBJ2-3, with D unresolved. V lost 4 bases to trimming and J lost 2 bases, with 8 bases between them. This CDR3 is 13 amino acids long. Germline lookup yields CDR1 SGDLS and CDR2 YYNGEE. The chain's CDR3 is CASSPRYTDTQYF. The CDR3 bases are TGTGCCAGCAGCCCGAGGTACACAGATACGCAGTATTTT.

This rearrangement joins TRBV15 to TRBJ2-1, with 7 bases that match TRBD1. The V gene's germline CDR1 is LNHNV and CDR2 YYDKDF (reference sequence). The CDR3 totals 17 residues. V trimming: 5 bases; J trimming: 3 bases; junction bases outside the gene matches: 13. The CDR3 bases are TGTGCCACCAGCGAATATCTGGGGACAGACGACTACAATGAGCAGTTCTTC. It is translated as CATSEYLGTDDYNEQFF.

The V call is TRBV27, the J call TRBJ2-3; D is ambiguous. CDR1 and CDR2 from the germline V gene are MNHEY and SMNVEV (reference sequence). The CDR3 sequence is 14 residues long. The V end lost 1 base, the J end lost 0 bases, and 5 bases lay between the germline ends. The DNA for the CDR3 is TGTGCCAGCAGTTTATGGGGTAGCACAGATACGCAGTATTTT. This translates into CASSLWGSTDTQYF.

This clonotype was observed once. The chain couples TRBV28 to TRBJ2-3, with a tentative D call TRBD2 (5 bases). This CDR3 spans 12 amino acids. Germline loops: CDR1 MDHEN, CDR2 SYDVKM. With 10 bases removed from V and 2 bases from J, the gap between germline ends came to 10 bases. The CDR3 reads CATGKYTDTQYF. CDR3 coding DNA: TGTGCCACCGGGAAGTACACAGATACGCAGTATTTT.

The chain employs TRBV9 and TRBJ2-2, with no clear D. This CDR3 contains 14 residues. V was cut by 0 bases and J by 10 bases, with 13 bases left in between. Germline CDR1 SGDLS, CDR2 YYNGEE. In DNA form, the CDR3 reads TGTGCCAGCAGCGTAGCGGGTGTCGAACTGGAGCTGTTTTTT. Protein sequence: CASSVAGVELELFF.

The V and J genes are TRBV28 and TRBJ1-5, with 7 bases that match TRBD1. The germline V gene encodes CDR1 MDHEN and CDR2 SYDVKM. The trim removed 7 bases at V and 8 bases at J, leaving 8 bases unmatched. The CDR3 loop spans 13 amino acids. This CDR3 reads CASNIDRAKPQHF. CDR3 in DNA: TGTGCCAGCAACATCGACAGGGCGAAGCCCCAGCATTTT.

The CDR3 loop is CASSLQGDTYEQYF. For the CDR3, the DNA is TGTGCCAGCAGCTTGCAAGGGGATACCTACGAGCAGTACTTC. The V and J genes are TRBV5-6 and TRBJ2-7; a weak D match, TRBD1 (5 bases). Trimming took 1 base from V and 2 from J, leaving 10 bases between them. Germline V gene lookup returns CDR1 SGHDT and CDR2 YYEEEE. This CDR3 region has 14 residues.

The chain carries TRBV4-1 and TRBJ2-5; D not certain. V was cut by 4 bases and J by 5 bases, with 11 bases left in between. CDR1 is MGHRA, CDR2 YSYEKL, per germline. The CDR3 covers 13 residues. The CDR3 DNA reads TGCGCCAGCAGCCTAATCAAGAGGGAGACCCAGTACTTC. Its translation: CASSLIKRETQYF.

CDR3 nucleotides: TGTGCCAGCAGCCCTGATTGGTCAGGGTGGGTGTACGAGCAGTACTTC. This codes for CASSPDWSGWVYEQYF. The chain combines TRBV7-6 with TRBJ2-7, with D possibly TRBD1 on 5 matching bases. V was pared by 5 bases and J by 4 bases, with 21 bases between. CDR3 length: 16 amino acids. The germline CDR1 and CDR2 sequences are SGHVS and FNYEAQ. The variable domain in full, completed from reference TRBV7-6 and TRBJ2-7, reads GAGVSQSPRYKVTKRGQDVALRCDPISGHVSLYWYRQALGQGPEFLTYFNYEAQQDKSGLPNDRFSAERPEGSISTLTIQRTEQRDSAMYRCASSPDWSGWVYEQYFGPGTRLTVT.

The V gene is TRBV9, the J gene TRBJ2-7, with 7 bases aligning to TRBD2. V lost 0 bases, J lost 0 bases, and 6 bases stayed unmatched. The germline V gene has CDR1 SGDLS and CDR2 YYNGEE. The length of the CDR3 is 16 residues. CDR3 sequence (DNA): TGTGCCAGCAGCGTAGCGGGGCGGGAGACCTCCTACGAGCAGTACTTC. It yields the protein CASSVAGRETSYEQYF. Drawing the rest from reference TRBV9 and TRBJ2-7, the complete variable domain is DSGVTQTPKHLITATGQRVTLRCSPRSGDLSVYWYQQSLDQGLQFLIQYYNGEERAKGNILERFSAQQFPDLHSELNLSSLELGDSALYFCASSVAGRETSYEQYFGPGTRLTVT.

This chain uses TRBV28 with TRBJ2-3; the match to TRBD2 covers 8 bases. The ends lost 8 bases at V and 0 bases at J; junction bases unmatched: 4. CDR3 length equals 14 residues. CDR1 MDHEN and CDR2 SYDVKM come from the germline V gene. CDR3 DNA sequence: TGTGCCAGCGGGACTAGTCCTAGCACAGATACGCAGTATTTT. Protein sequence: CASGTSPSTDTQYF.

This clonotype was recorded only once. This chain connects TRBV9 to TRBJ2-2, with D perhaps being TRBD1 or TRBD2 (6 bases each). Germline V gene lookup returns CDR1 SGDLS and CDR2 YYNGEE. Trimming shortened V by 0 bases and J by 2 bases, and 11 bases separated the two germline ends. The CDR3 runs 16 residues. This CDR3 is CASSVDGGLNTGELFF. The CDR3 region has the DNA TGTGCCAGCAGCGTAGACGGGGGCCTTAACACCGGGGAGCTGTTTTTT.

V gene TRBV7-9 combines with J gene TRBJ2-5, with D possibly being TRBD1 (6 bases). The CDR3 is 16 residues long. Trimming took 0 bases from V and 4 from J, leaving 15 bases between them. CDR1 is SEHNR, CDR2 FQNEAQ, per germline (reference sequence). The CDR3 coding sequence is TGTGCCAGCAGCTTAGCCCCCACAGGGTACGGAGAGACCCAGTACTTC. Its protein product is CASSLAPTGYGETQYF.

The chain combines TRBV4-1 with TRBJ1-5, with TRBD1 as a possible D gene (5 bases). The CDR3 spans 15 residues. Between the trimmed V and J ends, which lost 4 bases and 1 base, there was a span of 11 bases. Germline V lookup: CDR1 MGHRA, CDR2 YSYEKL. The CDR3 DNA reads TGCGCCAGCAGCCCTCGAGAGGGGAGCAATCAGCCCCAGCATTTT. Protein sequence: CASSPREGSNQPQHF.

V is TRBV4-2 and J is TRBJ1-2, with D hard to call. The germline V gene has CDR1 LGHNA and CDR2 YNFKEQ. V lost 0 bases and J 10 bases, leaving 9 bases between the germline ends. The CDR3 totals 12 residues. CDR3 amino acids: CASSQDLFDYTF. The CDR3 DNA reads TGTGCCAGCAGCCAAGATCTGTTTGACTACACCTTC.

The rearrangement joins TRBV21-1 to TRBJ1-5; TRBD1 was called by the table and not checked on the DNA. TRBV21-1 corresponds to a pseudogene. The CDR3 is made up of 15 amino acids. The CDR3 region has the DNA TGTGCCAGCAGCGGACGGACAGGGAACAATCAGCCCCAGCATTTT. It is translated as CASSGRTGNNQPQHF.

This chain connects TRBV7-9 to TRBJ2-7; 8 bases agree with TRBD1. Unmatched junction bases numbered 9, after V lost 5 bases and J lost 0 bases. Per germline, CDR1 SEHNR and CDR2 FQNEAQ (reference sequence). The CDR3 spans 16 residues. The chain's CDR3 is CASSHGTGGDSYEQYF. In DNA form, the CDR3 reads TGTGCCAGCAGCCACGGGACAGGTGGAGACTCCTACGAGCAGTACTTC. The full variable domain, its missing parts supplied by reference TRBV7-9 and TRBJ2-7, is DTGVSQNPRHKITKRGQNVTFRCDPISEHNRLYWYRQTLGQGPEFLTYFQNEAQLEKSRLLSDRFSAERPKGSFSTLEIQRTEQGDSAMYLCASSHGTGGDSYEQYFGPGTRLTVT.

The chain combines TRBV27 with TRBJ1-1; D gene ambiguous. Germline CDR1 is MNHEY and CDR2 is SMNVEV (reference sequence). The CDR3 consists of 12 residues. Trimming stripped 8 bases from V and 4 bases from J, with 11 bases between. The CDR3 protein is CASQTAGTEAFF. Written as DNA, the CDR3 is TGTGCCAGCCAGACTGCCGGCACTGAAGCTTTCTTT.

This rearrangement joins TRBV6-1 to TRBJ2-1; 8 nucleotides agree with TRBD2. The CDR3 has 17 amino acids. The ends lost 7 bases at V and 5 bases at J; junction bases unmatched: 16. Germline V gene data show CDR1 as MNHNS and CDR2 as SASEGT. The CDR3 region is CASTDGHIAGPDNEQFF. The DNA of the CDR3 is TGTGCCAGCACCGATGGACACATAGCGGGGCCGGACAATGAGCAGTTCTTC.

V is TRBV4-3 and J is TRBJ2-7, with unresolved D. The germline V gene has CDR1 LGHNA and CDR2 YSLEER. The CDR3 has 17 residues. V was shortened by 0 bases and J by 2 bases, with 17 bases between the two germline ends. CDR3 DNA sequence: TGCGCCAGCAGCCAAGATGAGTTGTCTGGATCGGCCTACGAGCAGTACTTC. It specifies CASSQDELSGSAYEQYF.

This rearrangement joins TRBV7-9 to TRBJ2-1; D is ambiguous. The germline V and J ends were trimmed by 3 bases and 0 bases, with 15 bases remaining between them. The CDR3 has 17 amino acids. Germline V CDR1 and CDR2: SEHNR, FQNEAQ (reference sequence). The CDR3: CASSLPGRRSSYNEQFF. The CDR3 bases are TGTGCCAGCAGCTTGCCAGGACGTCGTAGCTCCTACAATGAGCAGTTCTTC.

This chain connects TRBV5-1 to TRBJ2-5, with TRBD1 as a possible D gene (6 bases). The V and J ends lost 4 bases and 4 bases respectively, with 17 bases between them. CDR1 and CDR2 (germline): SGHRS, YFSETQ. This CDR3 spans 15 amino acids. The CDR3 sequence: CASSRITGSGETQYF. The CDR3 nucleotides read TGCGCCAGCAGCCGAATTACAGGGAGTGGAGAGACCCAGTACTTC.

The chain carries TRBV5-6 and TRBJ1-3, with D perhaps TRBD1 (5 bases). The germline V gene has CDR1 SGHDT and CDR2 YYEEEE. CDR3 length: 16 residues. V was shortened by 4 bases and J by 0 bases, with 14 bases between the two germline ends. Written as DNA, the CDR3 is TGTGCCAGCAGCAACCGGGGGGTTAGCTCTGGAAACACCATATATTTT. Amino acids: CASSNRGVSSGNTIYF.

The chain couples TRBV7-9 to TRBJ2-2; tentatively, D is TRBD2 (6 bases). CDR1 and CDR2 (germline): SEHNR, FQNEAQ (reference sequence). V shed 6 bases and J shed 8 bases, with 13 bases lying between them. This CDR3 has 13 residues. The CDR3 spells CASSRRDEGELFF. In DNA form, the CDR3 reads TGTGCCAGCAGTAGGCGGGACGAGGGGGAGCTGTTTTTT.

The chain employs TRBV6-1 and TRBJ2-3, with D maybe TRBD1 (7 bases). Trimming took 11 bases from V and 0 from J, leaving 18 bases between them. The germline V gene encodes CDR1 MNHNS and CDR2 SASEGT. CDR3 length equals 15 residues. CDR3 region: CAAQEGAASTDTQYF. In DNA, the CDR3 is TGTGCCGCTCAGGAGGGGGCCGCTAGCACAGATACGCAGTATTTT.

This chain connects TRBV6-1 to TRBJ2-2, with no clear D. Germline V lookup: CDR1 MNHNS, CDR2 SASEGT. V shed 5 bases and J shed 3 bases, with 16 bases lying between them. This CDR3 comprises 16 residues. CDR3 region: CASSIDSNEDTGELFF. CDR3 DNA: TGTGCCAGCAGTATAGACTCGAACGAAGACACCGGGGAGCTGTTTTTT.